This TCR beta chain was obtained from a study of shared clonotypes between healthy human individuals. This clone was detected only once. The target antigen is unknown. Study results and limitations: There were few donors, and this limited the genetic and exposure-history diversity represented.

Germline V gene sequence: CDR1 SGHVS, CDR2 FQNEAQ. The V end lost 5 bases, the J end lost 8 bases, and 13 bases lay between the germline ends. This CDR3 region has 13 residues. Each CD8 memory set brought CD45RO+ cells together with CCR7-negative CD45RA+ TemRA cells. Sorted-subset replicate PCRs used roughly 210 ng of genomic DNA. This amount corresponded to about 30,000 T cell genomes. Using immunoSEQ multiplex PCR, the repertoire was profiled, and TCRdb retains in-frame clones only, with some absent. The repertoire holds about 95,000 clones, approximately 61% seen once, with about 48% in the top ten.

What was sequenced was memory CD8+ T cells sorted from blood. Subset here: CD45RO+ cells pooled with CCR7-negative TemRA cells. The chain carries TRBV7-8 and TRBJ2-1; D is unclear. The receptor's source is a man aged 25-40 years in good health. For the CDR3, the DNA is TGTGCCAGCAGCAAAACCAAATTCGATGAGCAGTTCTTC. It specifies CASSKTKFDEQFF.